The clone carrying this TCR beta chain has more than one count but fewer than ten. Looked up from germline, CDR1 is KGHSH and CDR2 is LQKENI. The CDR3 contains 15 residues. The V end lost 6 bases, the J end lost 4 bases, and 19 bases lay between the germline ends. TCRdb used MiXCR to reprocess the RT-PCR reads, holding one entry per CDR3 protein. In the table there are almost 700,000 distinct CDR3 sequences, 11% to 15% of which are singletons. The rearrangement joins TRBV18 to TRBJ2-7; D is perhaps TRBD2 (6 bases). The sequencing input was memory CD4+ T cells from blood. This clonotype was sampled from a female donor in good health, serving as a healthy control. CDR3 in amino acids: CASSQTVGTAYEQYF. DNA for the CDR3: TGTGCCAGCTCCCAAACGGTTGGGACTGCTTACGAGCAGTACTTC.